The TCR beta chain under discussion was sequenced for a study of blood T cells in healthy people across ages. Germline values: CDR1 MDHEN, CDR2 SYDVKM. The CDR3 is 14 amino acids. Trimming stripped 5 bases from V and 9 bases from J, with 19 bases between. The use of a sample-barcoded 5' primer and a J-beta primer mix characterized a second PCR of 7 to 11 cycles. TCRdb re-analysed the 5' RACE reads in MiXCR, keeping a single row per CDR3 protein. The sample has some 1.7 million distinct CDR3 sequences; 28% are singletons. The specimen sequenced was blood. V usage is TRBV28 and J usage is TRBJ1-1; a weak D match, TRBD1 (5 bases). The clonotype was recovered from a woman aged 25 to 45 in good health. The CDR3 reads CASSAPRETGQAFF. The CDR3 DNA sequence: TGTGCCAGCAGTGCCCCAAGGGAAACAGGACAAGCTTTCTTT.